The clone carrying this T cell receptor (beta chain) was seen a few times. This sample is part of a study of T cells of healthy individuals. TCRdb independently ran MiXCR on the 5' RACE reads; one entry per CDR3 protein. The sample lists about 82,000 distinct CDR3 sequences, roughly 5% occurring once. The CDR3 is 16 amino acids. Per germline, CDR1 MNHEY and CDR2 SVGAGI. Trimming cost V 2 bases and J 4 bases; bases outside gene matches: 8. The rearrangement joins TRBV6-5 to TRBJ2-1; the match to TRBD1 covers 7 bases. The sequence was collected from a female donor in good health. The chain's CDR3 is CASSYEASTGYNEQFF. The CDR3, as DNA: TGTGCCAGCAGTTACGAGGCCTCGACAGGGTACAATGAGCAGTTCTTC.